One TCR beta chain is described in this entry. As yet, its antigen is unknown. The V end lost 5 bases, the J end lost 2 bases, and 16 bases lay between the germline ends. Looked up from germline, CDR1 is SEHNR and CDR2 is FQNEAQ (reference sequence). This CDR3 comprises 15 residues. Then a second PCR, running about 6 to 12 cycles, was carried out with a sample-barcoded 5' primer and a J-beta primer mix. TCRdb recomputed calls from the 5' RACE reads with MiXCR, one row per CDR3 protein. The table shows 710,000 or so distinct CDR3 sequences, with about 34% occurring only once. The data derive from a study of blood T cells in healthy people across ages. Study results and limitations: Long-lived donors carried more naive CD4+ cells and greater diversity than aged donors. Expanded clonotype shifts may have been confounded, as the donors had an unknown CMV status.

Researchers report isolating at least 6 million PBMCs per sample. The sequence was obtained from an elderly woman in good health. This sequence joins TRBV7-9 and TRBJ2-7; D not resolved. The specimen sequenced was blood. The CDR3 is CASSPYPGSTYEQYF. CDR3 nucleotides: TGTGCCAGCAGCCCATACCCTGGGTCCACCTACGAGCAGTACTTC. Drawing the rest from reference TRBV7-9 and TRBJ2-7, the complete variable domain is DTGVSQNPRHKITKRGQNVTFRCDPISEHNRLYWYRQTLGQGPEFLTYFQNEAQLEKSRLLSDRFSAERPKGSFSTLEIQRTEQGDSAMYLCASSPYPGSTYEQYFGPGTRLTVT.